Each of the 18 T cell receptor beta chains below was sequenced from the same sample in a study of blood T cell repertoires in COVID-19. Only in-frame clones appear in the TCRdb table, and some are missing; sequencing was by immunoSEQ multiplex PCR. The data show more than 20,000 clones, around nine tenths seen once. Sequencing was done on a sample of peripheral blood. These receptor sequences come from a man aged 50 or older with active COVID-19.

The chain joins TRBV14 to TRBJ1-1; D gene ambiguous. V lost 8 bases, J lost 5 bases, and 12 bases lay in between. The CDR3 is 12 amino acids. The germline V gene has CDR1 SGHDN and CDR2 FVKESK. The CDR3 DNA sequence: TGTGCCAGCGCTCAACGAGGGACTGAAGCTTTCTTT. This gives the protein CASAQRGTEAFF.

The chain couples TRBV6-1 to TRBJ1-1; 7 bases agree with TRBD1. With V trimmed by 5 bases and J by 4 bases, 4 bases remained unmatched. Germline lookup yields CDR1 MNHNS and CDR2 SASEGT. The CDR3 contains 13 residues. CDR3 bases: TGTGCCAGCAGTCAAGACAGGGCCACTGAAGCTTTCTTT. Its protein is CASSQDRATEAFF.

The chain couples TRBV7-3 to TRBJ1-2, with D unresolved. V was trimmed by 7 bases and J by 1 base, leaving 19 bases between them. The length of the CDR3 is 16 residues. Germline V gene sequence: CDR1 SGHTA, CDR2 FQGTGA. CDR3 sequence reads: CASISSSPSLNYGYTF. The CDR3 bases are TGTGCCAGCATTTCCTCCTCCCCCAGTCTTAACTATGGCTACACCTTC. The complete variable domain, with remaining parts taken from reference TRBV7-3 and TRBJ1-2, reads GAGVSQTPSNKVTEKGKYVELRCDPISGHTALYWYRQSLGQGPEFLIYFQGTGAADDSGLPNDRFFAVRPEGSVSTLKIQRTERGDSAVYLCASISSSPSLNYGYTFGSGTRLTVV.

This sequence joins TRBV5-1 and TRBJ2-7, with 10 bases matching TRBD2. V was clipped by 4 bases and J by 6 bases; unmatched bases: 10. This CDR3 comprises 15 residues. The V gene's germline CDR1 is SGHRS and CDR2 YFSETQ. CDR3 loop: CASSPDPSGRVEQYF. In nucleotides, the CDR3 is TGCGCCAGCAGCCCTGATCCAAGCGGGAGGGTCGAGCAGTACTTC.

The chain uses TRBV4-1 and TRBJ1-1; D is ambiguous. Germline V gene lookup returns CDR1 MGHRA and CDR2 YSYEKL. V gave up 10 bases and J gave up 1 base, with 19 bases separating them. This CDR3 has 15 residues. The CDR3 spells CATKDSPTGNTEAFF. In DNA form, the CDR3 reads TGCGCCACCAAGGACTCTCCCACGGGGAACACTGAAGCTTTCTTT.

The chain links TRBV28 to TRBJ2-3; the D gene is possibly TRBD1 (5 bases). Trimming pared 7 bases from V and 3 bases from J, leaving 11 bases between. The CDR3 has 13 residues. Germline V gene sequence: CDR1 MDHEN, CDR2 SYDVKM. DNA for the CDR3: TGTGCCAGCATCCCCCCAGGGACAGATACGCAGTATTTT. Its protein product is CASIPPGTDTQYF. The variable domain in full, with the rest retrieved from reference TRBV28 and TRBJ2-3, is DVKVTQSSRYLVKRTGEKVFLECVQDMDHENMFWYRQDPGLGLRLIYFSYDVKMKEKGDIPEGYSVSREKKERFSLILESASTNQTSMYLCASIPPGTDTQYFGPGTRLTVL.

V and J are TRBV5-1 and TRBJ2-4, with 8 nucleotides matching TRBD2. Losses at the gene ends were 1 base for V and 13 bases for J; bases not matched to a gene: 7. Looked up from germline, CDR1 is SGHRS and CDR2 is YFSETQ. The CDR3 extends over 13 amino acids. CDR3 bases: TGCGCCAGCAGCTTGTCCCCGGGGGGGGTCCAGTACTTC. Protein: CASSLSPGGVQYF.

The rearrangement uses TRBV7-2 and TRBJ2-6; D is possibly TRBD2 (5 bases). Germline CDR1 SGHTA, CDR2 FQGNSA. The length of the CDR3 is 16 residues. V was clipped by 0 bases and J by 0 bases, with 6 bases between them. CDR3 in amino acids: CASSLAAGSGANVLTF. Here the CDR3 DNA reads TGTGCCAGCAGCTTAGCGGCGGGCTCTGGGGCCAACGTCCTGACTTTC.

This clone has just one count. V is TRBV27 and J is TRBJ1-5; possible D gene TRBD1, 5 bases. The CDR3 covers 16 residues. In germline, CDR1 is MNHEY, CDR2 SMNVEV (reference sequence). V lost 3 bases and J lost 0, with 12 bases in between. This CDR3 is CASSFSQAYSNQPQHF. The CDR3 nucleotides read TGTGCCAGCAGTTTCTCACAGGCGTATAGCAATCAGCCCCAGCATTTT.

This chain links TRBV6-2 or TRBV6-3 with TRBJ1-6; tentatively, D is TRBD1 (6 bases). Germline CDR1 is MNHEY and CDR2 is SVGEGT. This CDR3 has 15 residues. The V end lost 5 bases, the J end lost 6 bases, and 14 bases lay between the germline ends. The CDR3 DNA follows: TGTGCCAGCAGTAGCCAGGGGCGCGGTAATTCACCCCTCCACTTT. As protein: CASSSQGRGNSPLHF.

The rearrangement links TRBV7-9 to TRBJ1-2, with a weak D call TRBD1 (5 bases). CDR3 length: 14 residues. Trimming stripped 5 bases from V and 7 bases from J, with 17 bases between. The V gene's germline CDR1 is SEHNR and CDR2 FQNEAQ (reference sequence). The CDR3 spells CASSPGSGSIGYTF. CDR3 DNA sequence: TGTGCCAGCAGCCCAGGGTCCGGGTCGATTGGCTACACCTTC. Full variable domain (missing parts from reference TRBV7-9 and TRBJ1-2): DTGVSQNPRHKITKRGQNVTFRCDPISEHNRLYWYRQTLGQGPEFLTYFQNEAQLEKSRLLSDRFSAERPKGSFSTLEIQRTEQGDSAMYLCASSPGSGSIGYTFGSGTRLTVV.

The chain carries TRBV11-2 and TRBJ2-5; TRBD2 matches 11 bases. The CDR3 covers 15 residues. The junction had 4 bases not matched to a gene; V was cut back by 2 bases and J by 5 bases. Per the germline V gene, CDR1 is SGHAT and CDR2 is FQNNGV. The CDR3 DNA reads as TGTGCCAGCAGCTTACTAGCGGGGGGCCAGGAGACCCAGTACTTC. Amino acids: CASSLLAGGQETQYF. Supplemented by reference TRBV11-2 and TRBJ2-5, the full variable domain reads EAGVAQSPRYKIIEKRQSVAFWCNPISGHATLYWYQQILGQGPKLLIQFQNNGVVDDSQLPKDRFSAERLKGVDSTLKIQPAKLEDSAVYLCASSLLAGGQETQYFGPGTRLLVL.

The J gene is TRBJ2-5, the V gene TRBV10-2; TRBD2 matches at 9 bases. Germline values: CDR1 WSHSY, CDR2 SAAADI. This CDR3 spans 15 amino acids. Trimming removed 7 bases from V and 2 bases from J; junction bases left unmatched: 8. CDR3 residues: CASTRVAGGQETQYF. The CDR3 nucleotides read TGCGCCAGCACTAGAGTCGCGGGAGGGCAAGAGACCCAGTACTTC.

The chain is built from TRBV2 and TRBJ2-6; the D gene is possibly TRBD1 (6 bases). This CDR3 contains 15 residues. V gave up 7 bases and J gave up 4 bases, with 14 bases separating them. Germline V gene lookup returns CDR1 SNHLY and CDR2 FYNNEI. The CDR3 loop reads CASMPGEAGANVLTF. The CDR3 DNA follows: TGTGCCAGCATGCCAGGGGAAGCAGGGGCCAACGTCCTGACTTTC.

J is TRBJ2-7 and V is TRBV28; possibly TRBD1 for D (6 bases). The length of the CDR3 is 16 residues. CDR1 MDHEN and CDR2 SYDVKM come from the germline V gene. V was pared by 6 bases and J by 1 base, with 19 bases between. The CDR3 here is CASRASRGGSSYEQYF. The DNA of the CDR3 is TGTGCCAGCAGAGCCTCCAGGGGCGGTTCATCCTACGAGCAGTACTTC.

This clone has a handful of counts. V usage is TRBV2 and J usage is TRBJ2-7; a possible D gene is TRBD1 (6 bases). Trimming removed 4 bases from V and 2 bases from J, with 15 bases in between. CDR3 length: 15 amino acids. Germline V gene data show CDR1 as SNHLY and CDR2 as FYNNEI. The CDR3: CASSGDRDTPYEQYF. CDR3 nucleotide sequence: TGTGCCAGCAGTGGGGATAGGGACACACCCTACGAGCAGTACTTC.

The chain has TRBV2 and TRBJ1-6; TRBD1 is a possible D gene (6 bases). Germline values: CDR1 SNHLY, CDR2 FYNNEI. The CDR3 runs to 15 residues. V lost 6 bases, J lost 6 bases, and 15 bases lay in between. CDR3 sequence reads: CASRARDTANSPLHF. The DNA of the CDR3 is TGTGCCAGCAGAGCAAGGGACACAGCTAATTCACCCCTCCACTTT.

This clone showed up just once. This sequence joins TRBV2 and TRBJ2-2; TRBD2 matches 13 bases. This CDR3 region has 17 residues. Germline values: CDR1 SNHLY, CDR2 FYNNEI. The V gene end was trimmed by 5 bases and the J gene end by 6 bases; junction bases not matched to a gene: 9. Here the CDR3 reads CASSSPGLAGAAGELFF. In DNA, the CDR3 is TGTGCCAGCAGTTCTCCCGGACTAGCGGGAGCTGCCGGGGAGCTGTTTTTT.